The clone carrying this TCR beta chain has only a few counts. Antigen specificity is unknown. A second PCR of roughly 7 to 11 cycles used a sample-barcoded 5' primer and a J-beta primer mix. From the 5' RACE reads, TCRdb called clonotypes with MiXCR, one entry per CDR3 protein. The table lists approximately 1,700,000 distinct CDR3 sequences, roughly two fifths of them singletons, with under 30% in the top ten. The record originates from a study of blood T cells in healthy people across ages. Turning to the study itself: Template switching recovered approximately one barcoded beta molecule for every two T cells.

Overall study findings and caveats: Higher naive T cell percentage went strongly together with higher TCR beta diversity. Diversity of TCR beta per million T cells declined in a roughly linear way with age.

The V and J ends lost 2 bases and 6 bases respectively, with 21 bases between them. CDR3 length: 17 amino acids. The rearrangement joins TRBV12-3 or TRBV12-4 to TRBJ2-3, with a tentative D call TRBD1 (5 bases). Sample: blood. The source of this sequence is a human donor in good health. The CDR3 DNA reads as TGTGCCAGCAGTTTAAACTGGTTGGGGCCTCAGGAGGATACGCAGTATTTT. It encodes CASSLNWLGPQEDTQYF.